This note documents a single T cell receptor beta chain sequence. Its antigen is unidentified. Germline-derived CDR1 and CDR2 are LNHDA and SQIVND (reference sequence). This CDR3 comprises 11 residues. V lost 4 bases to trimming and J lost 10 bases, with 8 bases between them. The repertoire was sequenced with immunoSEQ multiplex PCR; TCRdb's copy has only in-frame clones and lacks some. The sample has 1 million to 1.2 million clones, approximately 77% seen once; the top ten hold 0.85% to 1%. The data derive from a study of shared clonotypes between healthy human individuals. Findings and caveats of the study: The sharing of 5% to 6.5% of naive CD4 clonotypes was seen across a handful of donors. When compared with the clonotypes that were shared by all four sorted-subset donors, the non-shared clonotypes turned out to have lower generation probabilities. Clonotype sharing across donors was expected to vary with sequencing depth. Larger richness was generally estimated for naive than memory subsets.

The sequenced material came from memory CD4+ T cells from PBMCs. Documented subset: CD45RA-negative fraction. This TCR was recovered from a man between 18 and 35 years old in good health. Some clones in this sample may be carry-over from other donors' samples. This chain links TRBV19 with TRBJ2-1; D is possibly TRBD2 (6 bases). Here the CDR3 reads CASSNRGEQFF. The CDR3 DNA sequence: TGTGCCAGTAGTAACCGGGGGGAGCAGTTCTTC. The complete variable domain, with remaining parts taken from reference TRBV19 and TRBJ2-1, reads DGGITQSPKYLFRKEGQNVTLSCEQNLNHDAMYWYRQDPGQGLRLIYYSQIVNDFQKGDIAEGYSVSREKKESFPLTVTSAQKNPTAFYLCASSNRGEQFFGPGTRLTVL.